These 18 T cell receptor beta chains were sequenced from one sample in a study of sequential checkpoint blockade in melanoma. Sequencing used immunoSEQ multiplex PCR; TCRdb keeps in-frame clones, though not all of them. Of around 1,500 clones listed, about a fifth were seen once; the top ten hold more than 15%. As for treatment: randomized to nivolumab then ipilimumab (arm A) or the reverse (arm B). Sequenced here: tumor tissue (inferred from file names), sampled from a patient given nivolumab and ipilimumab in sequence. These receptors were taken from a human donor with melanoma.

The J gene is TRBJ2-2, the V gene TRBV19; tentatively, D is TRBD2 (6 bases). Germline-derived CDR1 and CDR2 are LNHDA and SQIVND (reference sequence). The CDR3 covers 15 residues. V was trimmed by 5 bases and J by 4 bases, leaving 14 bases between them. The CDR3 reads CASSSRDLGTGELFF. DNA for the CDR3: TGTGCCAGTAGTTCAAGGGACTTGGGCACCGGGGAGCTGTTTTTT.

By share, this clone counts as medium-sized. This rearrangement joins TRBV11-3 to TRBJ2-2; 7 bases map to TRBD1. The V segment lost 5 bases and the J segment 4 bases; nucleotides outside the gene matches: 4. CDR3 length equals 14 residues. CDR1 is SGHNT and CDR2 is YENEEA in the germline V gene. CDR3 amino acids: CASSPQGSTGELFF. The CDR3 coding sequence is TGTGCCAGCAGCCCACAGGGGTCCACCGGGGAGCTGTTTTTT.

J is TRBJ1-2 and V is TRBV28; D is ambiguous. V was pared by 1 base and J by 6 bases, with 9 bases between. The CDR3 is 13 amino acids. The germline CDR1 and CDR2 sequences are MDHEN and SYDVKM. The CDR3 sequence: CASSLLVGDGYTF. CDR3 nucleotides: TGTGCCAGCAGTTTATTGGTCGGGGATGGCTACACCTTC.

This clone qualifies as medium-sized. The J gene is TRBJ1-5, the V gene TRBV11-3, with 11 bases fitting TRBD1. Looked up from germline, CDR1 is SGHNT and CDR2 is YENEEA. The CDR3 contains 17 residues. V dropped 4 bases and J dropped 4; count of bases not matched to a gene: 9. The chain's CDR3 is CASSSTWTGGWNQPQHF. CDR3 nucleotide sequence: TGTGCCAGCAGCTCAACCTGGACAGGGGGCTGGAATCAGCCCCAGCATTTT.

In its sample, this clone is medium-sized. J is TRBJ2-7 and V is TRBV11-3, with D possibly called TRBD1 or TRBD2 (6 bases each). Germline loops: CDR1 SGHNT, CDR2 YENEEA. This CDR3 region has 15 residues. Trimming cost V 5 bases and J 3 bases, with 17 bases left between them. This CDR3 is CASSPEGGNFYEQYF. CDR3 nucleotides: TGTGCCAGCAGCCCAGAGGGGGGAAATTTCTACGAGCAGTACTTC.

Relative to its sample, this clone is medium-sized (0.01 to 0.1%). The chain carries TRBV11-3 and TRBJ2-5; 14 bases align to TRBD2. V lost 2 bases and J lost 5; bases outside the gene matches: 4. Looked up from germline, CDR1 is SGHNT and CDR2 is YENEEA. This CDR3 region has 16 residues. CDR3 residues: CASSLTRLAGGETQYF. Written as DNA, the CDR3 is TGTGCCAGCAGCTTAACCAGACTAGCGGGAGGGGAGACCCAGTACTTC.

This chain joins TRBV5-1 and TRBJ2-3; TRBD2 is a possible D gene (5 bases). The CDR3 length is 15 residues. V dropped 4 bases and J dropped 3 bases, with 15 bases sitting between them. Germline V gives CDR1 SGHRS, CDR2 YFSETQ. DNA for the CDR3: TGCGCCAGCAGCGGTAGGGCCGGGAATACAGATACGCAGTATTTT. It encodes CASSGRAGNTDTQYF.

The rearrangement uses TRBV5-1 and TRBJ1-4, with TRBD1 matching 8 bases. Germline-derived CDR1 and CDR2 are SGHRS and YFSETQ. The CDR3 covers 15 residues. The V segment lost 4 bases and the J segment 4 bases; nucleotides outside the gene matches: 6. CDR3 amino acids: CASSRGQGFNEKLFF. DNA of the CDR3: TGCGCCAGCAGCCGCGGACAGGGCTTTAATGAAAAACTGTTTTTT.

By proportion, this clone is medium-sized. The rearrangement joins TRBV11-3 to TRBJ2-2, with 11 bases that match TRBD2. The length of the CDR3 is 15 residues. V was pared by 3 bases and J by 3 bases, with 0 bases of the junction left unmatched. Germline CDR1 SGHNT, CDR2 YENEEA. CDR3 residues: CASSLGLADTGELFF. The DNA of the CDR3 is TGTGCCAGCAGCTTGGGACTAGCGGACACCGGGGAGCTGTTTTTT.

The V gene is TRBV5-1, the J gene TRBJ2-5; TRBD2 might be the D (6 bases). Per germline, CDR1 SGHRS and CDR2 YFSETQ. CDR3 size: 16 residues. Trimming removed 4 bases from V and 2 bases from J, with 18 bases in between. The DNA of the CDR3 is TGCGCCAGCAGCCTAACAGCGGGCCTGTCACAAGAGACCCAGTACTTC. Amino acids: CASSLTAGLSQETQYF.

By share of the sample, this clone is medium-sized. J is TRBJ1-1 and V is TRBV7-2; D not resolved. The CDR3 extends over 13 amino acids. Looked up from germline, CDR1 is SGHTA and CDR2 is FQGNSA. Trimming took off 4 bases at V and 2 bases at J, with 8 bases between the two ends. CDR3 nucleotides: TGTGCCAGCAGCTCAATGGACAACACTGAAGCTTTCTTT. It encodes CASSSMDNTEAFF.

The V call is TRBV25-1, the J call TRBJ2-6; 8 bases are a match to TRBD1. The CDR3 contains 16 residues. CDR1 and CDR2 from the germline V gene are MGHDK and SYGVNS. J lost 0 bases, V lost 6 bases, and 4 bases had no gene match. The CDR3 DNA reads as TGTGCCAGCAGCCGGACAGGGCCCTCTGGGGCCAACGTCCTGACTTTC. Amino acids: CASSRTGPSGANVLTF. The entire variable domain, with the rest obtained from reference TRBV25-1 and TRBJ2-6, is as follows: EADIYQTPRYLVIGTGKKITLECSQTMGHDKMYWYQQDPGMELHLIHYSYGVNSTEKGDLSSESTVSRIRTEHFPLTLESARPSHTSQYLCASSRTGPSGANVLTFGAGSRLTVL.

This chain links TRBV6-1 with TRBJ2-7; 10 bases are a match to TRBD2. Germline V gene lookup returns CDR1 MNHNS and CDR2 SASEGT. J lost 5 bases, V lost 1 base, and 5 bases had no gene match. The CDR3 is 15 residues long. The CDR3 here is CASSEGAGGPHEQYF. The CDR3 DNA reads TGTGCCAGCAGTGAAGGAGCGGGAGGGCCCCACGAGCAGTACTTC.

This clone was found a few times. The chain combines TRBV6-8 with TRBJ2-3; 9 bases match TRBD1. This CDR3 contains 14 residues. Germline CDR1 reads MNHGY; CDR2 reads SAAAGT. V gave up 7 bases and J gave up 1 base; unmatched junction bases: 3. The CDR3: CASTRDRGTDTQYF. Here the CDR3 DNA reads TGTGCCAGCACCCGGGACAGGGGCACAGATACGCAGTATTTT.

The CDR3 coding sequence is TGTGCCAGCAGTTTACCTAGCGGGAGGGCCCCCCAGGGCACAGATACGCAGTATTTT. Protein sequence: CASSLPSGRAPQGTDTQYF. The chain joins TRBV28 to TRBJ2-3, with 12 bases aligning to TRBD2. The CDR3 is 19 residues long. Germline lookup yields CDR1 MDHEN and CDR2 SYDVKM. The trim removed 2 bases at V and 1 base at J, leaving 10 bases unmatched. The full variable domain, its missing parts supplied by reference TRBV28 and TRBJ2-3, is DVKVTQSSRYLVKRTGEKVFLECVQDMDHENMFWYRQDPGLGLRLIYFSYDVKMKEKGDIPEGYSVSREKKERFSLILESASTNQTSMYLCASSLPSGRAPQGTDTQYFGPGTRLTVL.

The sample holds a few counts of this clone. J is TRBJ1-4 and V is TRBV19; D is uncertain. This CDR3 has 14 amino acids. Trimming removed 8 bases from V and 8 bases from J, with 18 bases in between. Germline lookup yields CDR1 LNHDA and CDR2 SQIVND (reference sequence). CDR3 protein: CASGESGSGEKLFF. Here the CDR3 DNA reads TGTGCCAGTGGAGAGTCCGGGAGCGGAGAAAAACTGTTTTTT.

In this sample, this clone is medium-sized. The rearrangement links TRBV11-3 to TRBJ2-2; D is perhaps TRBD1 (6 bases). V shed 5 bases and J shed 7 bases, with 20 bases lying between them. Germline-derived CDR1 and CDR2 are SGHNT and YENEEA. The CDR3 spans 16 residues. The CDR3 nucleotides read TGTGCCAGCAGCCGAAGTACAGGGAAATTGAACGGGGAGCTGTTTTTT. It specifies CASSRSTGKLNGELFF.

The gene calls are TRBV11-3 and TRBJ2-3, with D perhaps matching TRBD1 or TRBD2 (5 bases each). The CDR3 is 17 amino acids. Germline V lookup: CDR1 SGHNT, CDR2 YENEEA. Trimming shortened V by 4 bases and J by 0 bases, and 17 bases separated the two germline ends. The CDR3 here is CASSSDQRDGSTDTQYF. CDR3 DNA sequence: TGTGCCAGCAGCTCTGACCAAAGGGACGGTAGCACAGATACGCAGTATTTT.